One T cell receptor (beta chain) is described in this entry. The antigen is undetermined. The sample is drawn from a study of CD8+ T cells in alopecia areata. General observations from the study: Patients shared TCRs less clearly than mice did, possibly for HLA-related reasons. Scalp lesions, especially in alopecia totalis/universalis, had higher clonality than normal scalp. Sequenced scalp T cells also include alphabeta T cells resident in normal skin.

Reverse transcription of extracted RNA yielded cDNA, which provided the sequencing template. Profiled with immunoSEQ multiplex PCR; TCRdb holds only in-frame clones, not every one. The repertoire holds roughly 150,000 clones, with around 55% as singletons. The V gene end was trimmed by 2 bases and the J gene end by 5 bases; junction bases not matched to a gene: 9. The germline CDR1 and CDR2 sequences are GTSNPN and SVGIG (reference sequence). There are 15 residues in the CDR3. Using a FACSAria, the CD4+ and CD8+ T cells were sorted from the PBMCs. The sequenced material came from CD4+ T cells sorted from blood. The receptor was isolated from a human donor in good health. V is TRBV30 and J is TRBJ1-1, with 9 bases identical to TRBD1. The CDR3 sequence: CAWSFLQGAGTEAFF. The CDR3, as DNA: TGTGCCTGGAGTTTTCTACAGGGGGCAGGTACTGAAGCTTTCTTT. The full variable domain, with the rest looked up from reference TRBV30 and TRBJ1-1, is SQTIHQWPATLVQPVGSPLSLECTVEGTSNPNLYWYRQAAGRGLQLLFYSVGIGQISSEVPQNLSASRPQDRQFILSSKKLLLSDSGFYLCAWSFLQGAGTEAFFGQGTRLTVV.